Given below is one T cell receptor beta chain in context. This sample is drawn from a study of control samples from healthy donors and cancer patients. Germline V gene lookup returns CDR1 SEHNR and CDR2 FQNEAQ (reference sequence). V gave up 4 bases and J gave up 5 bases, with 6 bases separating them. This CDR3 is 13 amino acids long. Measured with immunoSEQ multiplex PCR; TCRdb has only the in-frame clones, and not every one. The sample carries 150,000 to 200,000 clones, 91% recorded once. The sequence was collected from a woman in her thirties in good health. This sequence joins TRBV7-9 and TRBJ1-6; D is ambiguous. Material: blood. CDR3 amino acids: CASSSGNNSPLHF. For the CDR3, the DNA is TGTGCCAGCAGCTCGGGGAATAATTCACCCCTCCACTTT.